This T cell receptor delta chain was captured in a study of γδ T cells in repeated Plasmodium falciparum infection (dated by TCRdb to about 2021). Turning to the overall study: In the natural-infection arm, Malian children exposed to intense seasonal malaria transmission were enrolled and compared against age and gender matched Australian children. Controlled-infection subjects were sampled at baseline, immediately before selected infections, and 21 days after each infection. Four controlled human malaria infections were administered to about five malaria-naive U.S. adults over 644 days by bites from P. falciparum NF54-infected Anopheles stephensi mosquitoes. Malian gammadelta TCR repertoires were analysed cross-sectionally in periods with no transmission and longitudinally across episodes of acute febrile malaria. In the study, the shaping of the human gammadelta T cell repertoire by repeated Plasmodium falciparum infection was examined using natural infection in Mali and controlled human malaria infection. Broad study findings and their caveats: The controlled-infection cohort was small, limiting analysis of inter-individual variability in gammadelta T cell responses. Compared with Australian children, Malian children appeared to have Vdelta2-negative gammadelta TCR repertoires that were more clonally expanded, less diverse and less shared. Vgamma9/Vdelta2+ TCR repertoires showed a highly stable polyclonal repertoire over time and infection, with many inter-individual overlapping TCRgamma sequences. Generalizability was limited because the Malian cohort came from a small rural village made up predominantly of one ethnic group. In Vdelta2-negative gammadelta TCR repertoires, which were largely Vdelta1+, repeated controlled infections appeared to drive waves of new clonotype selection.

Notes on this clone: No antigen is known for it. With only one base between it and a far larger clone, this is likely a read error. Other DNA sequences of this sample code for an identical CDR3.

Library prep was done by multiplex PCR. Data came from an Illumina MiSeq. From each sorted gammadelta T cell sample, both TCR gamma (TRG) and TCR delta (TRD) chains were sequenced. Under the source paper's analysis protocol: Repertoire analyses included clonotype tree plots, accumulated frequency of the top 20 clonotypes, diversity index (DI) and D75 metrics. For TCRdb, the public reads were processed anew by CATT, and duplicate DNA sequences were folded into one row. These V and J calls derive from TCRdb rather than the authors' analysis. In all, the sample holds around 82,000 delta-chain clones, and 1.4% of those were seen once. The ten largest clones add up to 9% of the sample. CDR1 and CDR2 are read off the germline V gene as TSWWSYY and QGS. From the cysteine through the phenylalanine, the CDR3 covers 19 amino acids. The kept DNA is CDR3 alone, 57 bases in frame from the first base. Germline trimming: 0 bases from V, 0 bases from J; junction bases outside gene matches: 10.

For bulk TCR repertoire analysis, Vgamma9/Vdelta2+ and Vdelta2-negative gammadelta T cell populations were isolated by flow sorting from peripheral blood mononuclear cells. Sequenced input: gamma-delta T cells from blood. The sequence joins TRDV1 to TRDJ1; 10 bases in between match TRDD3. The J gene, not given by TCRdb, was assigned here from a germline match of the nucleotide sequence. This TCR was recovered from a pool of human donors (malaria-infected and uninfected, not separated). The CDR3 protein is CALGELMSSGGYYTDKLIF. Read as DNA, the sequence is TGTGCTCTTGGGGAACTTATGTCGAGTGGGGGATACTACACCGATAAACTCATCTTT.